A single sample is the source of the 20 T cell receptor beta chains below, sequenced in a study of beta chain features in type 1 diabetes. The investigators reverse transcribed all of the isolated RNA, so they sequenced expressed TCRB transcripts. Here immunoSEQ multiplex PCR was the method, and the copy in TCRdb shows in-frame clones only, minus some. The table records about 19,000 clones, about 50% of them present only once. The sample taken for sequencing was stem cell memory CD4+ T cells from blood. Receptors were obtained from a man aged 18-30 years in good health.

This clone was seen a single time. The chain links TRBV7-2 to TRBJ1-1; D remains ambiguous. The V gene lost 6 bases and the J gene lost 11 bases, with 16 bases spanning the gap. The CDR3 totals 12 residues. Germline V gene lookup returns CDR1 SGHTA and CDR2 FQGNSA. CDR3 region: CASSPGGLGAFF. The CDR3 nucleotides read TGTGCCAGCAGTCCAGGAGGTCTCGGGGCTTTCTTT.

The chain joins TRBV29-1 to TRBJ1-2, with D possibly TRBD1 on 6 matching bases. The CDR3 spans 15 residues. The germline V and J ends were trimmed by 3 bases and 6 bases, with 20 bases remaining between them. From germline, CDR1 is SQVTM and CDR2 ANQGSEA. The CDR3 here is CSVDAGGTGGDGYTF. CDR3 bases: TGCAGCGTTGATGCCGGGGGCACGGGAGGGGATGGCTACACCTTC.

This clone occurred a few times. The rearrangement joins TRBV10-3 to TRBJ2-1; TRBD1 matches 9 bases. CDR1 is ENHRY, CDR2 SYGVKD, per germline. This CDR3 is built from 17 residues. The V segment lost 8 bases and the J segment 9 bases; nucleotides outside the gene matches: 20. CDR3 sequence reads: CAIAPPWGTGIQSEQFF. CDR3 in DNA: TGTGCCATCGCCCCCCCCTGGGGGACAGGGATTCAGAGTGAGCAGTTCTTC.

As DNA, the CDR3 is TGTGCCATCAGTGAGGAGCCTAGCGGGAGCAGGAGTGAGCAGTTCTTC. Its translation: CAISEEPSGSRSEQFF. The rearrangement uses TRBV10-3 and TRBJ2-1, with 10 bases matching TRBD2. After removal of 2 bases from V and 9 bases from J, the junction contained 10 bases not matched to a gene. Germline-derived CDR1 and CDR2 are ENHRY and SYGVKD. The length of the CDR3 is 16 residues.

The rearrangement uses TRBV6-5 and TRBJ1-4, with 7 bases identical to TRBD1. The CDR3 runs 16 residues. In germline, CDR1 is MNHEY, CDR2 SVGAGI. V dropped 2 bases and J dropped 8; count of bases not matched to a gene: 11. The CDR3 sequence is CASSYSPQGKVEKLFF. In DNA, the CDR3 is TGTGCCAGCAGTTACAGTCCACAGGGGAAGGTGGAAAAACTGTTTTTT.

The rearrangement links TRBV7-2 to TRBJ2-3; 11 nucleotides agree with TRBD2. The CDR3 sequence is 16 residues long. Germline loops: CDR1 SGHTA, CDR2 FQGNSA. V lost 2 bases and J lost 7; bases outside the gene matches: 8. For the CDR3, the DNA is TGTGCCAGCAGCTTAAGCCTAGCGGGGGGAATGAATACGCAGTATTTT. It codes for CASSLSLAGGMNTQYF. The whole variable domain, remainder taken from reference TRBV7-2 and TRBJ2-3, is GAGVSQSPSNKVTEKGKDVELRCDPISGHTALYWYRQSLGQGLEFLIYFQGNSAPDKSGLPSDRFSAERTGGSVSTLTIQRTQQEDSAVYLCASSLSLAGGMNTQYFGPGTRLTVL.

The chain has TRBV5-6 and TRBJ1-6; 7 nucleotides align to TRBD1. Germline CDR1 SGHDT, CDR2 YYEEEE. V lost 0 bases, J lost 9 bases, and 0 bases stayed unmatched. The CDR3 length is 13 residues. CDR3 nucleotides: TGTGCCAGCAGCTTGGGACAGGGTTCACCCCTCCACTTT. Its protein is CASSLGQGSPLHF.

This chain connects TRBV2 to TRBJ1-5; tentatively, D is TRBD1 (5 bases). V gave up 8 bases and J gave up 2 bases, with 19 bases separating them. This CDR3 is built from 16 residues. CDR1 SNHLY and CDR2 FYNNEI come from the germline V gene. CDR3 in DNA: TGTGCCAGCGTTGGAGGGGCGAGTCGGGGCAATCAGCCCCAGCATTTT. Encoded protein: CASVGGASRGNQPQHF.

The chain combines TRBV11-3 with TRBJ2-3, with TRBD2 matching over 13 bases. With V trimmed by 5 bases and J by 4 bases, 6 bases remained unmatched. Germline lookup yields CDR1 SGHNT and CDR2 YENEEA. The CDR3 is 16 amino acids. The CDR3 reads CASSPTSGGAADTQYF. The CDR3 nucleotides read TGTGCCAGCAGCCCTACTAGCGGGGGGGCCGCAGATACGCAGTATTTT.

This rearrangement joins TRBV5-1 to TRBJ2-7; 7 bases are a match to TRBD2. Trimming took 2 bases from V and 3 from J; bases not matched to a gene: 5. Germline V gene lookup returns CDR1 SGHRS and CDR2 YFSETQ. The CDR3 length is 14 residues. The CDR3 reads CASSFPAGDYEQYF. Written as DNA, the CDR3 is TGCGCCAGCAGCTTTCCGGCGGGGGACTACGAGCAGTACTTC. Together with reference TRBV5-1 and TRBJ2-7, the CDR3 gives the full variable domain: KAGVTQTPRYLIKTRGQQVTLSCSPISGHRSVSWYQQTPGQGLQFLFEYFSETQRNKGNFPGRFSGRQFSNSRSEMNVSTLELGDSALYLCASSFPAGDYEQYFGPGTRLTVT.

Only a few counts were recorded for this clone. V and J are TRBV14 and TRBJ2-1, with TRBD1 as a possible D gene (5 bases). Germline V CDR1 and CDR2: SGHDN, FVKESK. The V end lost 1 base, the J end lost 9 bases, and 7 bases lay between the germline ends. This CDR3 is built from 12 residues. Written as DNA, the CDR3 is TGTGCCAGCAGCCAAGCAGGGCTTGAGCAGTTCTTC. This gives the protein CASSQAGLEQFF.

DNA of the CDR3: TGTGCCAGCAGCTCCCGCCAGGGCTACAATGAGCAGTTCTTC. Its protein product is CASSSRQGYNEQFF. The chain has TRBV7-2 and TRBJ2-1; D is possibly TRBD1 (5 bases). The V end lost 4 bases, the J end lost 3 bases, and 10 bases lay between the germline ends. Germline lookup yields CDR1 SGHTA and CDR2 FQGNSA. CDR3 length equals 14 residues.

The rearrangement uses TRBV5-1 and TRBJ1-1; 9 bases match TRBD1. Germline V gene sequence: CDR1 SGHRS, CDR2 YFSETQ. V lost 4 bases, J lost 3 bases, and 10 bases stayed unmatched. The CDR3 totals 16 residues. The chain's CDR3 is CASSLAPGQGDTEAFF. DNA of the CDR3: TGCGCCAGCAGCCTTGCACCGGGACAGGGAGACACTGAAGCTTTCTTT.

The sample holds one count of this clone. This CDR3 reads CASSYGQGGSYNEQFF. The CDR3 nucleotides are TGTGCCAGCAGTTACGGGCAGGGAGGCTCCTACAATGAGCAGTTCTTC. The V call is TRBV6-5, the J call TRBJ2-1; possibly TRBD2 for D (6 bases). The germline V and J ends were trimmed by 2 bases and 0 bases, with 11 bases remaining between them. CDR3 length equals 16 residues. Germline V CDR1 and CDR2: MNHEY, SVGAGI.

V is TRBV6-5 and J is TRBJ1-1; 9 positions match TRBD1. Germline CDR1 reads MNHEY; CDR2 reads SVGAGI. V shed 4 bases, J shed 6 bases, and the junction held 9 bases outside the gene matches. This CDR3 is 15 amino acids long. The CDR3 nucleotides are TGTGCCAGCAGTTTCAGGACAGGGGTGCTTTCTGAAGCTTTCTTT. This translates into CASSFRTGVLSEAFF.

The rearrangement links TRBV27 to TRBJ1-4, with D unresolved. CDR1 and CDR2 (germline): MNHEY, SMNVEV (reference sequence). This CDR3 has 13 amino acids. Trimming stripped 3 bases from V and 8 bases from J, with 10 bases between. The CDR3 loop is CASSFRVREKLFF. The CDR3 nucleotides are TGTGCCAGCAGTTTCCGGGTCCGGGAAAAACTGTTTTTT.

The chain employs TRBV5-6 and TRBJ1-2; 8 positions agree with TRBD1. CDR3 length: 13 amino acids. Germline CDR1 and CDR2: SGHDT and YYEEEE. With 4 bases clipped from V and 6 bases from J, the junction kept 5 bases outside the gene matches. CDR3 region: CASSKTGVDGYTF. The CDR3 DNA reads as TGTGCCAGCAGCAAGACAGGGGTGGATGGCTACACCTTC.

The J gene is TRBJ1-2, the V gene TRBV29-1; D call uncertain. Trimming pared 2 bases from V and 8 bases from J, leaving 9 bases between. CDR1 and CDR2 (germline): SQVTM, ANQGSEA. The CDR3 totals 11 residues. CDR3 protein: CSVELGRGYTF. Written as DNA, the CDR3 is TGCAGCGTTGAATTGGGGAGGGGCTACACCTTC.

The chain employs TRBV30 and TRBJ2-7, with D perhaps matching TRBD2 (6 bases). CDR1 is GTSNPN, CDR2 SVGIG, per germline (reference sequence). V was clipped by 5 bases and J by 4 bases, with 15 bases between them. This CDR3 has 13 amino acids. In DNA form, the CDR3 reads TGTGCCTGGGGGGGGACCAAAGGGTACGAGCAGTACTTC. Protein sequence: CAWGGTKGYEQYF.

The genes are TRBV14 and TRBJ1-2, with TRBD1 matching over 10 bases. The ends lost 4 bases at V and 4 bases at J; junction bases unmatched: 6. CDR1 SGHDN and CDR2 FVKESK come from the germline V gene. The CDR3 consists of 15 residues. CDR3 sequence (DNA): TGTGCCAGCAGCCCTGACAGGGGGCTTGTCTATGGCTACACCTTC. Its protein is CASSPDRGLVYGYTF.